The 27 T cell receptor beta chains below were found in one sample sequenced in a study of cytomegalovirus exposure and HLA in healthy donors. The PCR had 60 Vbeta and 13 Jbeta primers. Method: immunoSEQ multiplex PCR; TCRdb's copy keeps in-frame clones and lacks some. The sample has about 73,000 clones, roughly 80% seen once. The specimen sequenced was PBMCs. The receptors were gathered from a male donor in good health and CMV-seronegative.

This clone has a handful of counts. V is TRBV30 and J is TRBJ2-3; TRBD2 might be the D (5 bases). Germline V lookup: CDR1 GTSNPN, CDR2 SVGIG (reference sequence). V was trimmed by 2 bases and J by 2 bases, leaving 11 bases between them. The CDR3 length is 14 residues. CDR3 sequence: CAWSTGISTDTQYF. The CDR3, as DNA: TGTGCCTGGAGTACCGGGATCTCCACAGATACGCAGTATTTT.

The chain employs TRBV5-6 and TRBJ1-6; 9 bases are shared with TRBD1. The CDR3 has 15 amino acids. Trimming at V came to 4 bases and at J to 3 bases, leaving 2 bases not matched to a gene. Germline CDR1 and CDR2: SGHDT and YYEEEE. The CDR3 region has the DNA TGTGCCAGCAGCCTGGGACAGGGCTATAATTCACCCCTCCACTTT. Translated, it gives CASSLGQGYNSPLHF.

The rearrangement links TRBV19 to TRBJ2-1; 10 positions match TRBD1. V shed 6 bases, J shed 3 bases, and the junction held 8 bases outside the gene matches. Germline V gene lookup returns CDR1 LNHDA and CDR2 SQIVND (reference sequence). The CDR3 is made up of 16 amino acids. The CDR3 loop reads CASRTGTGDRYNEQFF. The CDR3, as DNA: TGTGCCAGTAGAACCGGGACAGGGGATCGCTACAATGAGCAGTTCTTC.

Comments on this clone: An end of the junction differs from the germline gene, which may be a read error. The chain carries TRBV2 and TRBJ1-2; TRBD1 matches 11 bases. This CDR3 comprises 15 residues. Germline CDR1 is SNHLY and CDR2 is FYNNEI. This CDR3 reads CASSEDRGQIYGYPF. The CDR3 bases are TGTGCCAGCAGTGAGGACAGGGGGCAAATTTATGGCTACCCCTTC.

CDR3 nucleotide sequence: TGTGCCAGCAGCTTCTCAGAGACCCAGTACTTC. Protein: CASSFSETQYF. The chain combines TRBV7-8 with TRBJ2-5; D is undetermined. Germline V gives CDR1 SGHVS, CDR2 FQNEAQ. The V gene lost 3 bases and the J gene lost 4 bases, with 3 bases spanning the gap. The CDR3 is 11 residues long.

V and J are TRBV5-6 and TRBJ1-2; unclear D gene. The germline V gene encodes CDR1 SGHDT and CDR2 YYEEEE. This CDR3 has 13 amino acids. The V end lost 0 bases, the J end lost 6 bases, and 9 bases lay between the germline ends. The CDR3 DNA sequence: TGTGCCAGCAGCTTGGGAGGGTCACATGGCTACACCTTC. The encoded protein is CASSLGGSHGYTF.

The chain links TRBV5-1 to TRBJ2-3; 8 bases line up with TRBD2. This CDR3 comprises 15 residues. J lost 3 bases, V lost 5 bases, and 8 bases had no gene match. Germline V CDR1 and CDR2: SGHRS, YFSETQ. The CDR3 is CASSGRSGSTDTQYF. The CDR3 DNA reads TGCGCCAGCAGTGGGAGGAGCGGGAGTACAGATACGCAGTATTTT.

As regards this clone: One end of the junction is discordant with germline, which a read error may explain. The chain joins TRBV7-9 to TRBJ2-3; a possible D gene is TRBD1 (6 bases). This CDR3 is built from 15 residues. Looked up from germline, CDR1 is SEHNR and CDR2 is FQNEAQ (reference sequence). CDR3 amino acids: CSSSTPQGNTDTQYF. CDR3 bases: TGTTCCAGCAGCACCCCACAGGGAAACACAGATACGCAGTATTTT.

V gene TRBV7-9 combines with J gene TRBJ2-3; D unresolved. V dropped 2 bases and J dropped 9 bases, with 9 bases sitting between them. Per the germline V gene, CDR1 is SEHNR and CDR2 is FQNEAQ (reference sequence). The CDR3 contains 12 residues. The CDR3 region has the DNA TGTGCCAGCAGCTTACAGACTGGGACGCAGTATTTT. Amino acid sequence: CASSLQTGTQYF. Using reference TRBV7-9 and TRBJ2-3 for the parts outside the CDR3, the full variable domain is DTGVSQNPRHKITKRGQNVTFRCDPISEHNRLYWYRQTLGQGPEFLTYFQNEAQLEKSRLLSDRFSAERPKGSFSTLEIQRTEQGDSAMYLCASSLQTGTQYFGPGTRLTVL.

The chain couples TRBV30 to TRBJ2-7, with TRBD2 identical over 9 bases. The J segment lost 6 bases and the V segment lost 0 bases, leaving 6 bases of the junction unmatched. Germline CDR1 GTSNPN, CDR2 SVGIG (reference sequence). This CDR3 has 14 residues. CDR3 DNA sequence: TGTGCCTGGAGTGTGTTGGCGGGAGGGCGCGAGCAGTACTTC. This sequence encodes CAWSVLAGGREQYF.

This chain connects TRBV2 to TRBJ2-7; TRBD2 matches 8 bases. CDR1 is SNHLY and CDR2 is FYNNEI in the germline V gene. The CDR3 runs 14 residues. V lost 6 bases, J lost 5 bases, and 9 bases stayed unmatched. The chain's CDR3 is CASSVLSGMDEQYF. In DNA, the CDR3 is TGTGCCAGCAGCGTTCTTAGCGGGATGGACGAGCAGTACTTC.

This sequence joins TRBV4-1 and TRBJ2-3; 7 bases map to TRBD1. The CDR3 contains 16 residues. CDR1 MGHRA and CDR2 YSYEKL come from the germline V gene. V shed 3 bases and J 2 bases; nucleotides not matched to a gene: 8. DNA of the CDR3: TGCGCCAGCAGCCACAAATGGGACAGATTCACAGATACGCAGTATTTT. Residues: CASSHKWDRFTDTQYF.

The chain joins TRBV5-1 to TRBJ2-5; weak D call: TRBD2 (5 bases). The length of the CDR3 is 12 residues. Germline V gene data show CDR1 as SGHRS and CDR2 as YFSETQ. The V end was cut by 4 bases, the J end by 7 bases, with 11 bases between. CDR3 in DNA: TGCGCCAGCAGCCCTGAAGGGAGGACCCAGTACTTC. It encodes CASSPEGRTQYF. Complete variable domain (other parts from reference TRBV5-1 and TRBJ2-5): KAGVTQTPRYLIKTRGQQVTLSCSPISGHRSVSWYQQTPGQGLQFLFEYFSETQRNKGNFPGRFSGRQFSNSRSEMNVSTLELGDSALYLCASSPEGRTQYFGPGTRLLVL.

This clone showed up just a few times. The chain has TRBV6-1 and TRBJ1-2, with D uncertain. The CDR3 is 13 amino acids. CDR1 is MNHNS and CDR2 is SASEGT in the germline V gene. V lost 3 bases, J lost 2 bases, and 7 bases lay in between. The CDR3 DNA is TGTGCCAGCAGTGACAGATTAAACTATGGCTACACCTTC. Translated, it gives CASSDRLNYGYTF.

The chain carries TRBV29-1 and TRBJ2-3; possibly TRBD2 for D (5 bases). This CDR3 is built from 12 residues. Germline loops: CDR1 SQVTM, CDR2 ANQGSEA. CDR3 coding DNA: TGCAGTTCCGTGCGCGGGACAGATACGCAGTATTTT. It codes for CSSVRGTDTQYF.

The chain combines TRBV5-1 with TRBJ1-3, with TRBD1 matching 8 bases. After removal of 5 bases from V and 2 bases from J, the junction contained 3 bases not matched to a gene. Looked up from germline, CDR1 is SGHRS and CDR2 is YFSETQ. The CDR3 totals 14 residues. The CDR3 protein is CASRSGQAGNTIYF. The CDR3 nucleotides read TGCGCCAGCAGGTCGGGACAGGCTGGAAACACCATATATTTT.

The table lists this clone with a count of one. CDR3 DNA: TGTGCCAGCAGCCGCGAGGGCACTAATGAAAAACTGTTTTTT. Residues: CASSREGTNEKLFF. V usage is TRBV2 and J usage is TRBJ1-4; D remains unclear. V lost 6 bases and J 2 bases, leaving 10 bases between the germline ends. Germline values: CDR1 SNHLY, CDR2 FYNNEI. The CDR3 contains 14 residues.

This clone came up a few times. The chain is built from TRBV6-1 and TRBJ1-2; no definite D call. Germline CDR1 is MNHNS and CDR2 is SASEGT. V lost 2 bases and J 11 bases, leaving 21 bases between the germline ends. The CDR3 runs 15 residues. CDR3 coding DNA: TGTGCCAGCAGTGAATCGGTCCCTGCCTTAACCTTTTACACCTTC. It specifies CASSESVPALTFYTF.

This clone showed up just once. The chain employs TRBV25-1 and TRBJ1-2, with 8 nucleotides matching TRBD1. This CDR3 comprises 11 residues. The germline CDR1 and CDR2 sequences are MGHDK and SYGVNS. The trim removed 9 bases at V and 7 bases at J, leaving 4 bases unmatched. Here the CDR3 reads CASNRGGGYTF. The CDR3 region has the DNA TGTGCCAGTAACAGGGGGGGTGGCTACACCTTC.

J is TRBJ1-5 and V is TRBV5-1; TRBD1 matches 9 bases. The ends lost 0 bases at V and 6 bases at J; junction bases unmatched: 4. Germline V gene sequence: CDR1 SGHRS, CDR2 YFSETQ. The CDR3 is made up of 15 amino acids. The CDR3 sequence: CASSLDGQGSQPQHF. The CDR3, as DNA: TGCGCCAGCAGCTTGGACGGACAGGGGAGTCAGCCCCAGCATTTT. Drawing the rest from reference TRBV5-1 and TRBJ1-5, the complete variable domain is KAGVTQTPRYLIKTRGQQVTLSCSPISGHRSVSWYQQTPGQGLQFLFEYFSETQRNKGNFPGRFSGRQFSNSRSEMNVSTLELGDSALYLCASSLDGQGSQPQHFGDGTRLSIL.

The chain recombines TRBV11-2 with TRBJ2-3, with D unresolved. The length of the CDR3 is 13 residues. Between the trimmed V and J ends, which lost 3 bases and 4 bases, there was a span of 8 bases. The germline gives CDR1 SGHAT, CDR2 FQNNGV. The chain's CDR3 is CASSFTQADTQYF. CDR3 bases: TGTGCCAGCAGCTTTACCCAGGCAGATACGCAGTATTTT.

This clone was counted between two and nine times. This chain uses TRBV4-2 with TRBJ2-3, with 9 bases aligning to TRBD2. From germline, CDR1 is LGHNA and CDR2 YNFKEQ. J was trimmed by 4 bases and V by 0 bases; bases with no gene match: 5. This CDR3 region has 16 residues. The CDR3: CASSQDRSGGSDTQYF. CDR3 sequence (DNA): TGTGCCAGCAGCCAAGATAGAAGCGGGGGGTCAGATACGCAGTATTTT.

The V call is TRBV30, the J call TRBJ1-3; tentatively, D is TRBD1 (5 bases). Per the germline V gene, CDR1 is GTSNPN and CDR2 is SVGIG (reference sequence). Trimming took 4 bases from V and 8 from J, leaving 12 bases between them. The CDR3 has 12 residues. The CDR3 DNA reads as TGTGCCTGGAAGGGGTTTCTGGACACCATATATTTT. Translated: CAWKGFLDTIYF.

This chain joins TRBV7-8 and TRBJ1-6; TRBD1 matches at 8 bases. The CDR3 length is 16 residues. Losses at the gene ends were 2 bases for V and 7 bases for J; bases not matched to a gene: 7. Per the germline V gene, CDR1 is SGHVS and CDR2 is FQNEAQ. In nucleotides, the CDR3 is TGTGCCAGCAGCTTACAGGGGGCGCTGACGAATTCACCCCTCCACTTT. As protein: CASSLQGALTNSPLHF.

V usage is TRBV30 and J usage is TRBJ1-3; D perhaps matches TRBD1 (5 bases). Germline V gives CDR1 GTSNPN, CDR2 SVGIG (reference sequence). The CDR3 extends over 10 amino acids. Trimming stripped 5 bases from V and 9 bases from J, with 8 bases between. The CDR3 loop reads CAWWGGTIYF. Written as DNA, the CDR3 is TGTGCCTGGTGGGGGGGCACCATATATTTT.

This clone was counted once. V usage is TRBV10-3 and J usage is TRBJ1-1; 10 bases align to TRBD1. With 10 bases clipped from V and 7 bases from J, the junction kept 24 bases outside the gene matches. From germline, CDR1 is ENHRY and CDR2 SYGVKD. This CDR3 region has 18 residues. CDR3 amino acids: CATYPGTGVPGRRYEAFF. The DNA of the CDR3 is TGTGCCACCTACCCCGGGACAGGGGTTCCGGGCCGAAGATATGAAGCTTTCTTT.

The rearrangement links TRBV11-3 to TRBJ1-1; 11 bases align to TRBD1. Trimming cost V 5 bases and J 1 base; bases outside gene matches: 3. This CDR3 has 15 amino acids. Germline CDR1 reads SGHNT; CDR2 reads YENEEA. CDR3 region: CASSGGTGGNTEAFF. CDR3 DNA sequence: TGTGCCAGCAGCGGGGGGACAGGGGGGAACACTGAAGCTTTCTTT.